These 19 T cell receptor beta chains were sequenced from one sample in a study of cytomegalovirus exposure and HLA in healthy donors (dated by TCRdb to about 2017). Library generation was performed with the immunoSEQ multiplex PCR assay. A mixture of 60 forward primers for TCR Vbeta segments and 13 reverse primers for TCR Jbeta segments was used in the multiplex PCR. Not all clones reach the TCRdb copy of this immuneACCESS table, which keeps in-frame sequences only. Checked studies attribute under half of the gap to unresolved V genes and leave the rest unexplained. The table of this sample itemizes fewer than 150,000 clones. The top ten constitute 2% of the sample. Sequenced: PBMCs. Receptors were obtained from a woman aged 60-75 years in good health and CMV-seronegative.

The rearrangement uses TRBV9 and TRBJ1-5; 9 bases match TRBD1. CDR3 length equals 13 residues. Per the germline V gene, CDR1 is SGDLS and CDR2 is YYNGEE. J gave up 8 bases and V 4 bases, and 4 bases lay outside the gene matches. CDR3 bases: TGTGCCAGCAGCCCTCGGACAGGGGAGCCCCAGCATTTT. It is translated as CASSPRTGEPQHF. Complete variable domain (other parts from reference TRBV9 and TRBJ1-5): DSGVTQTPKHLITATGQRVTLRCSPRSGDLSVYWYQQSLDQGLQFLIQYYNGEERAKGNILERFSAQQFPDLHSELNLSSLELGDSALYFCASSPRTGEPQHFGDGTRLSIL.

The V call is TRBV19, the J call TRBJ1-5; D perhaps matches TRBD1 (5 bases). V dropped 4 bases and J dropped 4 bases, with 20 bases sitting between them. Germline CDR1 and CDR2: LNHDA and SQIVND (reference sequence). The CDR3 contains 17 residues. The CDR3 reads CASSKGIDSVANQPQHF. The CDR3 nucleotides read TGTGCCAGTAGTAAGGGGATTGACAGTGTTGCAAATCAGCCCCAGCATTTT.

This chain links TRBV4-1 with TRBJ2-5; 8 positions agree with TRBD2. The CDR3 has 18 amino acids. V was pared by 1 base and J by 2 bases, with 12 bases of the junction left unmatched. The germline CDR1 and CDR2 sequences are MGHRA and YSYEKL. The CDR3 is CASSQASRPAGEQETQYF. The CDR3 DNA is TGCGCCAGCAGCCAAGCGAGTCGTCCAGCGGGGGAGCAAGAGACCCAGTACTTC.

This rearrangement joins TRBV5-1 to TRBJ2-5; weak D call: TRBD2 (6 bases). The CDR3 is 14 residues long. The V and J ends lost 0 bases and 4 bases respectively, with 10 bases between them. Germline lookup yields CDR1 SGHRS and CDR2 YFSETQ. The CDR3 bases are TGCGCCAGCAGCTTGGCTCGGGGAGGAGAGACCCAGTACTTC. Its protein is CASSLARGGETQYF.

The chain combines TRBV9 with TRBJ2-3, with D possibly being TRBD1 (5 bases). The CDR3 sequence is 17 residues long. Germline assignment: CDR1 SGDLS and CDR2 YYNGEE. V was cut by 4 bases and J by 0 bases, with 18 bases left in between. Here the CDR3 DNA reads TGTGCCAGCAGCCCACGAACTACAGGTCATAGCACAGATACGCAGTATTTT. Its translation is CASSPRTTGHSTDTQYF.

The chain has TRBV5-4 and TRBJ2-1, with D possibly matching TRBD1 (5 bases). Trimming shortened V by 3 bases and J by 2 bases, and 12 bases separated the two germline ends. Germline CDR1 and CDR2: SGHNT and YYREEE (reference sequence). The CDR3 runs to 15 residues. For the CDR3, the DNA is TGTGCCAGCAGCTCACAGGTTACCACCTACAATGAGCAGTTCTTC. It yields the protein CASSSQVTTYNEQFF.

This sequence joins TRBV29-1 and TRBJ2-7; the match to TRBD2 covers 8 bases. V lost 6 bases to trimming and J lost 3 bases; unmatched junction nucleotides: 22. CDR3 length: 18 amino acids. The germline CDR1 and CDR2 sequences are SQVTM and ANQGSEA. The CDR3 sequence: CSVRDNPGGASGNYEQYF. The CDR3, as DNA: TGCAGCGTGAGGGACAACCCGGGGGGGGCTAGCGGCAACTACGAGCAGTACTTC.

The V and J genes are TRBV27 and TRBJ1-1; D gene uncertain. Germline CDR1 and CDR2: MNHEY and SMNVEV (reference sequence). This CDR3 is built from 16 residues. Between the trimmed V and J ends, which lost 2 bases and 0 bases, there was a span of 13 bases. CDR3 residues: CASSLTRTRVNTEAFF. The CDR3 bases are TGTGCCAGCAGTTTAACCCGTACGAGGGTGAACACTGAAGCTTTCTTT.

This rearrangement joins TRBV11-2 to TRBJ2-4; 7 positions match TRBD2. This CDR3 is built from 13 residues. Germline assignment: CDR1 SGHAT and CDR2 FQNNGV. V lost 5 bases, J lost 8 bases, and 6 bases stayed unmatched. Written as DNA, the CDR3 is TGTGCCAGCAGCCTTTGGGGAGGGGACATTCAGTACTTC. This sequence encodes CASSLWGGDIQYF.

The V call is TRBV5-1, the J call TRBJ1-2; 10 nucleotides line up with TRBD1. V trimming: 4 bases; J trimming: 6 bases; junction bases outside the gene matches: 3. Germline lookup yields CDR1 SGHRS and CDR2 YFSETQ. CDR3 length: 13 amino acids. CDR3: CASSIGQGDGYTF. In DNA form, the CDR3 reads TGCGCCAGCAGCATCGGACAGGGGGATGGCTACACCTTC.

This chain joins TRBV6-1 and TRBJ2-5, with 7 bases identical to TRBD2. Judging by the DNA end, TRBJ2-7 fits better; the J call may be wrong. The CDR3 runs 14 residues. Germline lookup yields CDR1 MNHNS and CDR2 SASEGT. For the CDR3, the DNA is TGTGCCAGCAGTGAACGGGGGGACTCCTACGAGCAGTACTTC. It translates to CASSERGDSYEQYF.

The chain uses TRBV7-2 and TRBJ2-6, with 7 bases identical to TRBD2. The germline gives CDR1 SGHTA, CDR2 FQGNSA. This CDR3 comprises 18 residues. V lost 2 bases, J lost 0 bases, and 7 bases stayed unmatched. CDR3 sequence: CASSLLLGLSSGANVLTF. CDR3 nucleotides: TGTGCCAGCAGCTTATTACTGGGACTAAGCTCTGGGGCCAACGTCCTGACTTTC. The variable domain in full, completed from reference TRBV7-2 and TRBJ2-6, reads GAGVSQSPSNKVTEKGKDVELRCDPISGHTALYWYRQSLGQGLEFLIYFQGNSAPDKSGLPSDRFSAERTGGSVSTLTIQRTQQEDSAVYLCASSLLLGLSSGANVLTFGAGSRLTVL.

The chain links TRBV4-2 to TRBJ1-5; 7 positions agree with TRBD1. The CDR3 length is 17 residues. V was clipped by 0 bases and J by 9 bases; unmatched bases: 14. Germline V gene data show CDR1 as LGHNA and CDR2 as YNFKEQ. As DNA, the CDR3 is TGTGCCAGCAGCCAAGAAGTATCCGGGACAGCCCCAGGGCCCCAGCATTTT. Amino acid sequence: CASSQEVSGTAPGPQHF.

V usage is TRBV5-4 and J usage is TRBJ2-1; D is perhaps TRBD2 (5 bases). Germline V gene lookup returns CDR1 SGHNT and CDR2 YYREEE (reference sequence). Trimming pared 0 bases from V and 7 bases from J, leaving 11 bases between. The CDR3 spans 14 residues. As DNA, the CDR3 is TGTGCCAGCAGCTTGGGCGGGCCCCGTAATGAGCAGTTCTTC. Translating it yields CASSLGGPRNEQFF.

The chain carries TRBV29-1 and TRBJ2-2, with 12 bases fitting TRBD2. The V segment lost 7 bases and the J segment 5 bases; nucleotides outside the gene matches: 2. CDR3 length: 13 residues. Germline V CDR1 and CDR2: SQVTM, ANQGSEA. CDR3 protein: CSAGLAGTGELFF. The CDR3 bases are TGCAGCGCCGGACTAGCGGGGACCGGGGAGCTGTTTTTT.

V is TRBV5-4 and J is TRBJ2-6, with a weak D call TRBD2 (5 bases). The germline CDR1 and CDR2 sequences are SGHNT and YYREEE (reference sequence). The CDR3 extends over 16 amino acids. V lost 2 bases, J lost 0 bases, and 9 bases lay in between. CDR3 coding DNA: TGTGCCAGCAGCTTTGGCGGGCCCTCTGGGGCCAACGTCCTGACTTTC. This codes for CASSFGGPSGANVLTF.

The genes are TRBV7-9 and TRBJ2-1, with a tentative D call TRBD2 (6 bases). The V end was cut by 7 bases, the J end by 5 bases, with 9 bases between. CDR1 and CDR2 from the germline V gene are SEHNR and FQNEAQ (reference sequence). This CDR3 comprises 12 residues. CDR3 sequence: CASTRTNNEQFF. The CDR3 bases are TGTGCCAGCACACGGACTAACAATGAGCAGTTCTTC.

This sequence joins TRBV5-5 and TRBJ2-7; TRBD1 aligns across 9 bases. From germline, CDR1 is SGHKS and CDR2 YYEKEE (reference sequence). This CDR3 region has 15 residues. The junction had 9 bases not matched to a gene; V was cut back by 5 bases and J by 3 bases. The CDR3 DNA sequence: TGTGCCAGCAGTTCGGGACAGGGCCTCTTCTACGAGCAGTACTTC. Protein sequence: CASSSGQGLFYEQYF.

The rearrangement joins TRBV28 to TRBJ1-3; 7 nucleotides line up with TRBD1. The CDR3 has 16 amino acids. Per germline, CDR1 MDHEN and CDR2 SYDVKM. The ends lost 5 bases at V and 1 base at J; junction bases unmatched: 8. Written as DNA, the CDR3 is TGTGCCAGCAGTAAACAGGGGACCTATTCTGGAAACACCATATATTTT. Translated: CASSKQGTYSGNTIYF. Drawing the rest from reference TRBV28 and TRBJ1-3, the complete variable domain is DVKVTQSSRYLVKRTGEKVFLECVQDMDHENMFWYRQDPGLGLRLIYFSYDVKMKEKGDIPEGYSVSREKKERFSLILESASTNQTSMYLCASSKQGTYSGNTIYFGEGSWLTVV.